This T cell receptor beta chain emerged from a study of early T cells in non-severe SARS-CoV-2 infection. In its sample, this clonotype was seen many times. Germline CDR1 reads MNHNS; CDR2 reads SASEGT. Losses at the gene ends were 6 bases for V and 4 bases for J; bases not matched to a gene: 5. The CDR3 has 13 residues. TCRdb independently ran MiXCR on the 5' RACE reads; one entry per CDR3 protein. The sample shows about 33,000 distinct CDR3 sequences, less than 6.5% of them seen only once. The genes are TRBV6-1 and TRBJ1-1; 7 bases are a match to TRBD1. This TCR was sampled from an adult who was a healthcare worker with PCR-confirmed SARS-CoV-2 infection or an uninfected control (not recorded which). Sequencing input: whole blood. In DNA form, the CDR3 reads TGTGCCAGCAGCTCAACAGGGGTCACTGAAGCTTTCTTT. It specifies CASSSTGVTEAFF.